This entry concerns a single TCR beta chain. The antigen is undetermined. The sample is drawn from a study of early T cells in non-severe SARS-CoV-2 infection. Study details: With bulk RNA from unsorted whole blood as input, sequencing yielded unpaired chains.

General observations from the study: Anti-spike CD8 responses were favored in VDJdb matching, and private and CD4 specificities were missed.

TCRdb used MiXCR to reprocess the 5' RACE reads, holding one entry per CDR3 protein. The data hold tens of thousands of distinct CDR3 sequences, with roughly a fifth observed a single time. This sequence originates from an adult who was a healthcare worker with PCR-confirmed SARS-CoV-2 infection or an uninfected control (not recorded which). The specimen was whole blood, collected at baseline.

The chain's CDR3 is CASSLLAGGPNSLQDTQYF. CDR3 sequence (DNA): TGTGCCAGCAGTCTGCTAGCGGGGGGGCCGAACTCTCTTCAGGATACGCAGTATTTT. The V and J genes are TRBV2 and TRBJ2-3, with 12 bases fitting TRBD2. Trimming took 5 bases from V and 6 from J; bases not matched to a gene: 18. The CDR3 is made up of 19 amino acids. From germline, CDR1 is SNHLY and CDR2 FYNNEI.